The 30 T cell receptor beta chains presented below share a single source sample, sequenced in a study of shared clonotypes between healthy human individuals. Generated by immunoSEQ multiplex PCR, the TCRdb table keeps only in-frame clones and is missing some. The table records under 2.5 million clones, around 93% of them present only once. Sequenced: naive CD4+ T cells from PBMCs. As for subset: CD45RA+ positively selected. The receptors were sampled from a young man in good health. Some clones in this sample may be carry-over from other donors' samples.

The rearrangement links TRBV7-2 to TRBJ2-3, with 9 nucleotides matching TRBD2. The CDR3 consists of 15 residues. CDR1 is SGHTA and CDR2 is FQGNSA in the germline V gene. Trimming cost V 1 base and J 8 bases; bases outside gene matches: 7. CDR3 bases: TGTGCCAGCAGCTTAGGCGGGAGGGCCTCACCTACGCAGTATTTT. This codes for CASSLGGRASPTQYF. Based on the CDR3 plus reference TRBV7-2 and TRBJ2-3, the full variable domain is GAGVSQSPSNKVTEKGKDVELRCDPISGHTALYWYRQSLGQGLEFLIYFQGNSAPDKSGLPSDRFSAERTGGSVSTLTIQRTQQEDSAVYLCASSLGGRASPTQYFGPGTRLTVL.

V and J are TRBV19 and TRBJ2-7, with TRBD1 as a possible D gene (6 bases). Trimming shortened V by 6 bases and J by 3 bases, and 12 bases separated the two germline ends. CDR1 is LNHDA, CDR2 SQIVND, per germline (reference sequence). The CDR3 length is 13 residues. The CDR3 loop is CASRGGLYYEQYF. CDR3 DNA: TGTGCCAGTAGAGGGGGTCTTTACTACGAGCAGTACTTC.

The count of this clone is one. The rearrangement uses TRBV5-1 and TRBJ2-7; maybe TRBD1 (5 bases). The CDR3 is 13 residues long. Between the trimmed V and J ends, which lost 3 bases and 6 bases, there was a span of 13 bases. In germline, CDR1 is SGHRS, CDR2 YFSETQ. The CDR3 DNA follows: TGCGCCAGCAGCTCGGTGGGGCCGGGCGAGCAGTACTTC. Its translation: CASSSVGPGEQYF.

As for this clone: In the same sample, other DNA sequences code for this CDR3. J is TRBJ2-7 and V is TRBV5-1; TRBD1 aligns across 7 bases. This CDR3 comprises 14 residues. Per germline, CDR1 SGHRS and CDR2 YFSETQ. Trimming cost V 2 bases and J 2 bases; bases outside gene matches: 4. CDR3 DNA sequence: TGCGCCAGCAGCTTAACGACAGGGCCCTACGAGCAGTACTTC. It codes for CASSLTTGPYEQYF. The variable domain in full, completed from reference TRBV5-1 and TRBJ2-7, reads KAGVTQTPRYLIKTRGQQVTLSCSPISGHRSVSWYQQTPGQGLQFLFEYFSETQRNKGNFPGRFSGRQFSNSRSEMNVSTLELGDSALYLCASSLTTGPYEQYFGPGTRLTVT.

V and J are TRBV18 and TRBJ1-4; a weak D match, TRBD1 (5 bases). Trimming took off 2 bases at V and 3 bases at J, with 13 bases between the two ends. CDR1 KGHSH and CDR2 LQKENI come from the germline V gene. This CDR3 region has 16 residues. The CDR3 DNA is TGTGCCAGCTCACCAGGAACGTCGGGGGCTAATGAAAAACTGTTTTTT. The encoded protein is CASSPGTSGANEKLFF.

This chain connects TRBV2 to TRBJ2-1; D is ambiguous. V lost 5 bases and J lost 0, with 8 bases in between. This CDR3 comprises 14 residues. Germline V gene sequence: CDR1 SNHLY, CDR2 FYNNEI. CDR3 sequence reads: CASSSYSSYNEQFF. The CDR3 region has the DNA TGTGCCAGCAGTTCATATAGCTCCTACAATGAGCAGTTCTTC.

The CDR3: CASRAGVRDGYTF. The CDR3, as DNA: TGTGCCAGCAGGGCGGGCGTGCGGGATGGCTACACCTTC. The gene calls are TRBV28 and TRBJ1-2; no definite D call. The germline gives CDR1 MDHEN, CDR2 SYDVKM. The CDR3 spans 13 residues. V lost 6 bases to trimming and J lost 6 bases, with 14 bases between them.

V is TRBV10-3 and J is TRBJ2-2; 8 nucleotides match TRBD2. The CDR3 spans 17 residues. Germline V lookup: CDR1 ENHRY, CDR2 SYGVKD. V was clipped by 2 bases and J by 5 bases; unmatched bases: 10. The CDR3 nucleotides read TGTGCCATCAGTGAGGGGAGAGCGGGAGTAGGGACCGGGGAGCTGTTTTTT. Translated, it gives CAISEGRAGVGTGELFF.

The V gene is TRBV10-3, the J gene TRBJ2-1; TRBD1 matches 7 bases. This CDR3 has 16 residues. V was clipped by 0 bases and J by 3 bases; unmatched bases: 5. The V gene's germline CDR1 is ENHRY and CDR2 SYGVKD. The CDR3 bases are TGTGCCATCAGTGAGTCGTTAGGGGACAGCTACAATGAGCAGTTCTTC. It encodes CAISESLGDSYNEQFF.

The chain carries TRBV9 and TRBJ2-7; 11 nucleotides match TRBD2. The V gene end was trimmed by 4 bases and the J gene end by 7 bases; junction bases not matched to a gene: 10. This CDR3 region has 15 residues. Germline V gene sequence: CDR1 SGDLS, CDR2 YYNGEE. The CDR3 nucleotides read TGTGCCAGCAGCATTCTACTAGCGGGAGTCCTGGAGCAGTACTTC. Residues: CASSILLAGVLEQYF.

To note about this clone: Other DNA sequences from this sample encode an identical CDR3 as well. J is TRBJ2-2 and V is TRBV5-4; D is uncertain. The CDR3 contains 13 residues. Between the trimmed V and J ends, which lost 0 bases and 5 bases, there was a span of 5 bases. Germline V CDR1 and CDR2: SGHNT, YYREEE (reference sequence). The CDR3 nucleotides are TGTGCCAGCAGCTTGGCTGGGACCGGGGAGCTGTTTTTT. Translating gives CASSLAGTGELFF. Full variable domain (outside the CDR3, taken from reference TRBV5-4 and TRBJ2-2): ETGVTQSPTHLIKTRGQQVTLRCSSQSGHNTVSWYQQALGQGPQFIFQYYREEENGRGNFPPRFSGLQFPNYSSELNVNALELDDSALYLCASSLAGTGELFFGEGSRLTVL.

This sequence joins TRBV27 and TRBJ2-7, with 8 bases lining up with TRBD1. The CDR3 loop spans 15 amino acids. The V gene end was trimmed by 3 bases and the J gene end by 7 bases; junction bases not matched to a gene: 11. The germline V gene encodes CDR1 MNHEY and CDR2 SMNVEV (reference sequence). DNA for the CDR3: TGTGCCAGCAGTTTTGCCGGGCAGGGGGCGAGAGAGCAGTACTTC. Protein product: CASSFAGQGAREQYF.

About this clone itself: Other DNA sequences within the sample encode an identical CDR3. This rearrangement joins TRBV18 to TRBJ2-7; TRBD2 might be the D (6 bases). The V gene lost 3 bases and the J gene lost 3 bases, with 9 bases spanning the gap. CDR1 is KGHSH and CDR2 is LQKENI in the germline V gene. CDR3 length equals 13 residues. Written as DNA, the CDR3 is TGTGCCAGCTCACCCGGGAGCCTCTACGAGCAGTACTTC. This codes for CASSPGSLYEQYF.

The V call is TRBV5-1, the J call TRBJ2-7; 12 positions match TRBD1. The V segment lost 0 bases and the J segment 9 bases; nucleotides outside the gene matches: 7. Germline CDR1 reads SGHRS; CDR2 reads YFSETQ. The CDR3 has 15 amino acids. CDR3 DNA sequence: TGCGCCAGCAGCTTGGCCGCGGGACAGGGGGCTGGGCAGTACTTC. It is translated as CASSLAAGQGAGQYF. Full variable domain (remainder filled in from reference TRBV5-1 and TRBJ2-7): KAGVTQTPRYLIKTRGQQVTLSCSPISGHRSVSWYQQTPGQGLQFLFEYFSETQRNKGNFPGRFSGRQFSNSRSEMNVSTLELGDSALYLCASSLAAGQGAGQYFGPGTRLTVT.

The chain is built from TRBV5-1 and TRBJ2-2; 9 nucleotides line up with TRBD2. The germline gives CDR1 SGHRS, CDR2 YFSETQ. CDR3 size: 15 residues. The ends lost 3 bases at V and 5 bases at J; junction bases unmatched: 5. CDR3 amino acids: CASSSTSGVTGELFF. DNA of the CDR3: TGCGCCAGCAGCTCGACTAGCGGCGTGACCGGGGAGCTGTTTTTT.

The J gene is TRBJ1-1, the V gene TRBV6-5; D might be TRBD1 (6 bases). From germline, CDR1 is MNHEY and CDR2 SVGAGI. V lost 7 bases, J lost 0 bases, and 15 bases lay in between. The length of the CDR3 is 15 residues. The CDR3 here is CASNNGQIMNTEAFF. CDR3 DNA sequence: TGTGCCAGCAACAACGGACAGATCATGAACACTGAAGCTTTCTTT.

This sequence joins TRBV7-9 and TRBJ1-4; D gene uncertain. The CDR3 length is 15 residues. CDR1 and CDR2 (germline): SEHNR, FQNEAQ (reference sequence). Trimming took 5 bases from V and 0 from J, leaving 10 bases between them. CDR3 in DNA: TGTGCCAGCAGCCTGAGAGTTTCAACTAATGAAAAACTGTTTTTT. Translation: CASSLRVSTNEKLFF.

In this sample, this clone turned up once. This rearrangement joins TRBV5-4 to TRBJ2-5; possibly TRBD2 for D (7 bases). The last part of the DNA fits TRBJ2-7 better; the J call may be wrong. Germline CDR1 reads SGHNT; CDR2 reads YYREEE (reference sequence). This CDR3 spans 14 amino acids. CDR3 coding DNA: TGTGCCAGCACACGGGGAGGGGGTCACTACGAGCAGTACTTC. Translated, it gives CASTRGGGHYEQYF.

Worth noting for this clone: The same CDR3 can be traced to other DNA sequences in this sample. The rearrangement joins TRBV5-1 to TRBJ2-1; TRBD2 agrees at 11 bases. Per germline, CDR1 SGHRS and CDR2 YFSETQ. The CDR3 contains 15 residues. V was clipped by 2 bases and J by 5 bases; unmatched bases: 3. The CDR3, as DNA: TGCGCCAGCAGCTTAGGACTAGCGGGTCACAATGAGCAGTTCTTC. It is translated as CASSLGLAGHNEQFF.

The chain links TRBV7-2 to TRBJ2-7; D perhaps matches TRBD2 (6 bases). Germline CDR1 is SGHTA and CDR2 is FQGNSA. Trimming took 1 base from V and 5 from J, leaving 18 bases between them. The CDR3 is made up of 16 amino acids. Written as DNA, the CDR3 is TGTGCCAGCAGCTTAGAGTGGAGGGCTTGGGAGGACGAGCAGTACTTC. Protein product: CASSLEWRAWEDEQYF.

The chain employs TRBV7-8 and TRBJ2-1, with 11 bases aligning to TRBD2. Germline lookup yields CDR1 SGHVS and CDR2 FQNEAQ. The CDR3 runs 19 residues. V trimming: 1 base; J trimming: 8 bases; junction bases outside the gene matches: 16. The CDR3 DNA is TGTGCCAGCAGCTTAGTTGGGATACTAGCGGGAGTCCCCTCGGATGAGCAGTTCTTC. Translation gives CASSLVGILAGVPSDEQFF.

The chain carries TRBV19 and TRBJ2-7; 10 bases match TRBD1. V was clipped by 4 bases and J by 6 bases; unmatched bases: 12. The CDR3 loop spans 16 amino acids. CDR1 is LNHDA, CDR2 SQIVND, per germline (reference sequence). CDR3 in amino acids: CASSKPGTGVRAEQYF. The CDR3 nucleotides read TGTGCCAGTAGTAAACCCGGGACAGGGGTTAGGGCCGAGCAGTACTTC.

The V gene is TRBV27, the J gene TRBJ1-5; D possibly corresponds to TRBD1 (6 bases). This CDR3 contains 12 residues. Germline V gene sequence: CDR1 MNHEY, CDR2 SMNVEV (reference sequence). V lost 4 bases and J 8 bases, leaving 9 bases between the germline ends. The CDR3 sequence: CASSSRGEPQHF. The CDR3 coding sequence is TGTGCCAGCAGTTCCAGGGGTGAGCCCCAGCATTTT.

The chain recombines TRBV27 with TRBJ2-7, with 9 bases identical to TRBD1. V was pared by 4 bases and J by 3 bases, with 7 bases of the junction left unmatched. This CDR3 contains 15 residues. Germline V CDR1 and CDR2: MNHEY, SMNVEV (reference sequence). This chain's CDR3 is CASSSTGGALYEQYF. The CDR3 coding sequence is TGTGCCAGCAGTTCCACAGGGGGCGCGCTCTACGAGCAGTACTTC.

The gene calls are TRBV7-2 and TRBJ2-6; 7 bases map to TRBD1. Germline CDR1 reads SGHTA; CDR2 reads FQGNSA. The CDR3 totals 17 residues. V trimming: 1 base; J trimming: 0 bases; junction bases outside the gene matches: 3. The CDR3 nucleotides read TGTGCCAGCAGCTTAGGGACAGGAGCCTCTGGGGCCAACGTCCTGACTTTC. Protein product: CASSLGTGASGANVLTF.

This clone appeared a single time. The CDR3 sequence: CAWSVHSSYEQYF. CDR3 in DNA: TGTGCCTGGAGTGTACACAGCTCCTACGAGCAGTACTTC. The V call is TRBV30, the J call TRBJ2-7; no firm D call. Trimming removed 0 bases from V and 0 bases from J, with 6 bases in between. Germline values: CDR1 GTSNPN, CDR2 SVGIG (reference sequence). This CDR3 has 13 amino acids.

The chain employs TRBV14 and TRBJ1-4; unclear D gene. Trimming pared 1 base from V and 7 bases from J, leaving 16 bases between. Germline CDR1 reads SGHDN; CDR2 reads FVKESK. The CDR3 consists of 16 residues. The CDR3 DNA follows: TGTGCCAGCAGCCAAGGTCGTTCGGGCGCGGTTGAAAAACTGTTTTTT. Translation: CASSQGRSGAVEKLFF. Variable domain in full (rest from reference TRBV14 and TRBJ1-4): EAGVTQFPSHSVIEKGQTVTLRCDPISGHDNLYWYRRVMGKEIKFLLHFVKESKQDESGMPNNRFLAERTGGTYSTLKVQPAELEDSGVYFCASSQGRSGAVEKLFFGSGTQLSVL.

The chain is built from TRBV28 and TRBJ1-5, with 7 nucleotides matching TRBD1. J was trimmed by 3 bases and V by 2 bases; bases with no gene match: 4. CDR3 length equals 15 residues. Germline CDR1 and CDR2: MDHEN and SYDVKM. This chain's CDR3 is CASSLPQGVNQPQHF. CDR3 DNA sequence: TGTGCCAGCAGTTTACCCCAGGGGGTCAATCAGCCCCAGCATTTT. Supplemented by reference TRBV28 and TRBJ1-5, the full variable domain reads DVKVTQSSRYLVKRTGEKVFLECVQDMDHENMFWYRQDPGLGLRLIYFSYDVKMKEKGDIPEGYSVSREKKERFSLILESASTNQTSMYLCASSLPQGVNQPQHFGDGTRLSIL.

Note on this clone: Other DNA sequences of this sample code for an identical CDR3. The gene calls are TRBV6-1 and TRBJ1-5; D remains unclear. Trimming left V 4 bases short and J 5 bases short, with 6 bases between. The CDR3 is made up of 12 amino acids. Per the germline V gene, CDR1 is MNHNS and CDR2 is SASEGT. DNA for the CDR3: TGTGCCAGCAGTGTAACGGATCAGCCCCAGCATTTT. Translated, it gives CASSVTDQPQHF.

This sequence joins TRBV5-5 and TRBJ1-2, with 9 bases fitting TRBD1. The V gene end was trimmed by 7 bases and the J gene end by 1 base; junction bases not matched to a gene: 2. The CDR3 is 13 residues long. CDR1 is SGHKS and CDR2 is YYEKEE in the germline V gene (reference sequence). The CDR3 DNA is TGTGCCAGCGGACAGGGGCTTAACTATGGCTACACCTTC. It codes for CASGQGLNYGYTF.